This passage covers 17 T cell receptor beta chains from one sample sequenced in a study of CD4+ T cells in melanoma. Clones were read by immunoSEQ multiplex PCR, and TCRdb kept only the in-frame ones, dropping some. The table lists about 10,000 clones, about 73% of them singletons. Sequences were obtained from cells from a culture (not recorded whether cultured in vitro). All receptors come from a human donor with melanoma.

The chain is built from TRBV19 and TRBJ2-2; 10 bases are shared with TRBD2. Germline loops: CDR1 LNHDA, CDR2 SQIVND (reference sequence). This CDR3 spans 16 amino acids. V shed 3 bases, J shed 7 bases, and the junction held 8 bases outside the gene matches. The CDR3 nucleotides are TGTGCCAGTAGTATCACGCTAGCGGGGGATGTCGGGGAGCTGTTTTTT. It encodes CASSITLAGDVGELFF.

The chain carries TRBV7-9 and TRBJ1-3; D is ambiguous. From germline, CDR1 is SEHNR and CDR2 FQNEAQ (reference sequence). V lost 5 bases and J 2 bases, leaving 13 bases between the germline ends. The CDR3 totals 15 residues. CDR3 amino acids: CASSPGIEAGNTIYF. The CDR3 region has the DNA TGTGCCAGCAGCCCCGGTATCGAGGCTGGAAACACCATATATTTT.

This clone appeared a single time. The V call is TRBV30, the J call TRBJ2-7; D is uncertain. Germline CDR1 reads GTSNPN; CDR2 reads SVGIG (reference sequence). The ends were cut back, 0 bases at V and 1 base at J, with 10 bases in the middle. The CDR3 consists of 14 residues. In DNA form, the CDR3 reads TGTGCCTGGAGTGTACACCGAAAATCCTACGAGCAGTACTTC. It specifies CAWSVHRKSYEQYF.

The chain is built from TRBV7-8 and TRBJ1-5; weak D call: TRBD1 (5 bases). From germline, CDR1 is SGHVS and CDR2 FQNEAQ. V was pared by 1 base and J by 4 bases, with 11 bases between. The CDR3 is made up of 15 amino acids. CDR3 sequence reads: CASSLVGVRNQPQHF. The CDR3 DNA reads as TGTGCCAGCAGCTTAGTGGGGGTACGGAATCAGCCCCAGCATTTT.

The table lists this clone with a count of one. The chain employs TRBV5-1 and TRBJ1-1; D remains unclear. CDR1 is SGHRS and CDR2 is YFSETQ in the germline V gene. V gave up 2 bases and J gave up 4 bases, with 15 bases separating them. The CDR3 sequence is 15 residues long. CDR3 in DNA: TGCGCCAGCAGCTTAGACCCGACATCCCTCACTGAAGCTTTCTTT. This translates into CASSLDPTSLTEAFF.

This clone was recorded once. The CDR3 DNA sequence: TGTGCCAGCAGCCAAGAAGATGCAACTAATGAAAAACTGTTTTTT. It yields the protein CASSQEDATNEKLFF. The chain couples TRBV4-2 to TRBJ1-4; D gene ambiguous. CDR3 length: 15 amino acids. V lost 0 bases and J 0 bases, leaving 5 bases between the germline ends. Germline V CDR1 and CDR2: LGHNA, YNFKEQ.

This clone was counted a few times. This sequence joins TRBV3-1 (or the pseudogene TRBV3-2) and TRBJ1-6; no clear D. Per germline, CDR1 LGHDT and CDR2 YNNKEL (reference sequence). CDR3 length equals 13 residues. The ends were cut back, 5 bases at V and 4 bases at J, with 6 bases in the middle. The CDR3 protein is CASSWRYNSPLHF. CDR3 coding DNA: TGTGCCAGCAGCTGGCGGTATAATTCACCCCTCCACTTT.

This clone was picked up a small number of times. V and J are TRBV2 and TRBJ2-3, with TRBD1 matching over 8 bases. This CDR3 region has 16 residues. Germline V gives CDR1 SNHLY, CDR2 FYNNEI. Germline trimming cut 5 bases from V and 3 bases from J; bases unmatched to any gene: 10. In DNA, the CDR3 is TGTGCCAGCAGTACTGGACAGGGAATACGAACAGATACGCAGTATTTT. This encodes CASSTGQGIRTDTQYF.

The CDR3 is CASSYSSGSNQPQHF. The CDR3 DNA is TGTGCCAGCAGTTACAGTTCAGGGAGCAATCAGCCCCAGCATTTT. The chain carries TRBV6-5 and TRBJ1-5, with D maybe TRBD1 (5 bases). V lost 2 bases and J 1 base, leaving 9 bases between the germline ends. In germline, CDR1 is MNHEY, CDR2 SVGAGI. The CDR3 runs 15 residues.

The rearrangement joins TRBV5-1 to TRBJ2-6, with 8 bases aligning to TRBD1. The CDR3 covers 20 residues. Germline V gene lookup returns CDR1 SGHRS and CDR2 YFSETQ. Trimming cost V 4 bases and J 0 bases; bases outside gene matches: 15. The CDR3 is CASSARGGQGGTSGANVLTF. The CDR3 nucleotides read TGCGCCAGCAGCGCGCGAGGAGGACAGGGTGGGACCTCTGGGGCCAACGTCCTGACTTTC. Full variable domain (remainder filled in from reference TRBV5-1 and TRBJ2-6): KAGVTQTPRYLIKTRGQQVTLSCSPISGHRSVSWYQQTPGQGLQFLFEYFSETQRNKGNFPGRFSGRQFSNSRSEMNVSTLELGDSALYLCASSARGGQGGTSGANVLTFGAGSRLTVL.

The genes are TRBV5-6 and TRBJ2-4, with D unresolved. CDR3 size: 18 residues. Trimming took 0 bases from V and 0 from J, leaving 16 bases between them. The germline gives CDR1 SGHDT, CDR2 YYEEEE. The chain's CDR3 is CASSLGAGPTLAKNIQYF. In nucleotides, the CDR3 is TGTGCCAGCAGCTTGGGGGCAGGTCCCACTTTAGCCAAAAACATTCAGTACTTC.

This chain uses TRBV7-9 with TRBJ2-1; no reliable D call. CDR1 and CDR2 from the germline V gene are SEHNR and FQNEAQ (reference sequence). Trimming took 8 bases from V and 5 from J, leaving 16 bases between them. The CDR3 totals 14 residues. CDR3 amino acids: CASSTKLTHNEQFF. DNA of the CDR3: TGTGCCAGCTCCACAAAGTTGACACACAATGAGCAGTTCTTC. The full variable domain, its missing parts supplied by reference TRBV7-9 and TRBJ2-1, is DTGVSQNPRHKITKRGQNVTFRCDPISEHNRLYWYRQTLGQGPEFLTYFQNEAQLEKSRLLSDRFSAERPKGSFSTLEIQRTEQGDSAMYLCASSTKLTHNEQFFGPGTRLTVL.

This chain connects TRBV6-1 to TRBJ2-1, with 16 bases that match TRBD2. V was clipped by 2 bases and J by 4 bases; unmatched bases: 5. The CDR3 runs 18 residues. CDR1 is MNHNS, CDR2 SASEGT, per germline. The DNA of the CDR3 is TGTGCCAGCAGTGAACGGGGACTAGCGGGGGGGCCTTACAATGAGCAGTTCTTC. Its protein product is CASSERGLAGGPYNEQFF.

The chain is built from TRBV6-2 or TRBV6-3 and TRBJ1-4; D is possibly TRBD1 (6 bases). Germline lookup yields CDR1 MNHEY and CDR2 SVGEGT. V gave up 2 bases and J gave up 7 bases, with 14 bases separating them. The CDR3 totals 15 residues. CDR3 in amino acids: CASSYAAGVSEKLFF. DNA of the CDR3: TGTGCCAGCAGTTACGCAGCAGGGGTTAGTGAAAAACTGTTTTTT.

J is TRBJ1-5 and V is TRBV30; 8 bases fit TRBD1. From germline, CDR1 is GTSNPN and CDR2 SVGIG (reference sequence). The CDR3 spans 13 residues. Germline trimming cut 1 base from V and 6 bases from J; bases unmatched to any gene: 2. Here the CDR3 reads CAWSGTGLQPQHF. CDR3 nucleotides: TGTGCCTGGAGTGGGACAGGGCTTCAGCCCCAGCATTTT. Based on the CDR3 plus reference TRBV30 and TRBJ1-5, the full variable domain is SQTIHQWPATLVQPVGSPLSLECTVEGTSNPNLYWYRQAAGRGLQLLFYSVGIGQISSEVPQNLSASRPQDRQFILSSKKLLLSDSGFYLCAWSGTGLQPQHFGDGTRLSIL.

The gene calls are TRBV21-1 and TRBJ1-5; the D call of TRBD1 is as the table states it, not checked on the DNA. TRBV21-1 is marked as a pseudogene. The CDR3 runs 17 residues. The CDR3 protein is CASSKGGRSTFNQPQHF. Here the CDR3 DNA reads TGTGCCAGCAGCAAAGGGGGGCGCAGCACCTTCAATCAGCCCCAGCATTTT.

The V call is TRBV11-2, the J call TRBJ1-3; D unclear. CDR3 length equals 14 residues. Between the trimmed V and J ends, which lost 4 bases and 4 bases, there was a span of 11 bases. Per germline, CDR1 SGHAT and CDR2 FQNNGV. As DNA, the CDR3 is TGTGCCAGCAGCTCGTCGGTTGGGGGAAACACCATATATTTT. This encodes CASSSSVGGNTIYF.